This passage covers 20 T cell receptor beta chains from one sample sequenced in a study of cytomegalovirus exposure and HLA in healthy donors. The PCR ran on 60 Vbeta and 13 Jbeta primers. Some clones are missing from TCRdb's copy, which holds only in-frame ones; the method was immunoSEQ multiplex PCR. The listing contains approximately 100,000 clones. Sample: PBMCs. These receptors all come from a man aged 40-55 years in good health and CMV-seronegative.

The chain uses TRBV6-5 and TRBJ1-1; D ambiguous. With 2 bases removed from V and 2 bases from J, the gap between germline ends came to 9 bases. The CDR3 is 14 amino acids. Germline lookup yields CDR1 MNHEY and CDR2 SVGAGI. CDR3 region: CASSYGVINTEAFF. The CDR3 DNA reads TGTGCCAGCAGTTACGGAGTTATTAACACTGAAGCTTTCTTT.

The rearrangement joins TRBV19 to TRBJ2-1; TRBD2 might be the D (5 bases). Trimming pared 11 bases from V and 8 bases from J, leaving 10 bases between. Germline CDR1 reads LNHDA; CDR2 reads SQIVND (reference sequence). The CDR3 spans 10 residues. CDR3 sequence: CAYSGDEQFF. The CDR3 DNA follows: TGTGCCTACAGCGGCGATGAGCAGTTCTTC.

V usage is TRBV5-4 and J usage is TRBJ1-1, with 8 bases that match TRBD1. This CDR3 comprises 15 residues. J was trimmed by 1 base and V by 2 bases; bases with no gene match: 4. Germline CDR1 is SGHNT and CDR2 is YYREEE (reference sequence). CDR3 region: CASSLNRGRNTEAFF. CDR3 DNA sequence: TGTGCCAGCAGCTTAAACAGGGGGAGGAACACTGAAGCTTTCTTT.

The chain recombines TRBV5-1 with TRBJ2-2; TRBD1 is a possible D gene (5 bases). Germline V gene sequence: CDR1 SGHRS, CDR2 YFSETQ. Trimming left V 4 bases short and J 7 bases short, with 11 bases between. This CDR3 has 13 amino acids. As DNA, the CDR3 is TGCGCCAGCAGCGTAACAGGTAGCGGGGAGCTGTTTTTT. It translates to CASSVTGSGELFF.

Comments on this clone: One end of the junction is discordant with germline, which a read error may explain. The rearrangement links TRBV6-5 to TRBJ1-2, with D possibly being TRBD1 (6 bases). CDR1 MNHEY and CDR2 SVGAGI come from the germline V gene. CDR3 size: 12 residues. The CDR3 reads CASSTGSYGYIF. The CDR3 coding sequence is TGTGCCAGCAGTACAGGGTCCTATGGCTACATCTTC.

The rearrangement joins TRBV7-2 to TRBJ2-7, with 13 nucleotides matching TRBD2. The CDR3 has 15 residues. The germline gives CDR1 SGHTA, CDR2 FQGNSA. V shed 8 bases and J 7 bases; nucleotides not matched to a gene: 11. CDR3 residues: CASARPGLAGEEQYF. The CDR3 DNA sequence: TGTGCCAGCGCGAGACCAGGACTAGCGGGAGAAGAGCAGTACTTC.

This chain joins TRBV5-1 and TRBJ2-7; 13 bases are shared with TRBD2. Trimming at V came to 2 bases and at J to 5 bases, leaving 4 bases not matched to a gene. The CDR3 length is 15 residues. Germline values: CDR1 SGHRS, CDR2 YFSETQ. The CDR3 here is CASSLLAGGPDEQYF. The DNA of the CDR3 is TGCGCCAGCAGCTTACTAGCGGGAGGGCCCGACGAGCAGTACTTC.

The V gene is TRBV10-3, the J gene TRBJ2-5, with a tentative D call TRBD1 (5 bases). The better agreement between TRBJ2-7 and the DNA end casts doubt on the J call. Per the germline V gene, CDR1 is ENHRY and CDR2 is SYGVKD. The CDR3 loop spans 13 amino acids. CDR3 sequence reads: CAISVTGSYEQYF. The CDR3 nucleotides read TGTGCCATCAGTGTTACAGGCTCCTACGAGCAGTACTTC.

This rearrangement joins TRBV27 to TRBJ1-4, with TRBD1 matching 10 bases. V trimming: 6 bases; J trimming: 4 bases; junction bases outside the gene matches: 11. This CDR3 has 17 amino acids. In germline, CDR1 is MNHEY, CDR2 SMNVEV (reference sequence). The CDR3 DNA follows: TGTGCCAGCAGCCATGTAGGACAGGGGGTGTTTAATGAAAAACTGTTTTTT. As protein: CASSHVGQGVFNEKLFF.

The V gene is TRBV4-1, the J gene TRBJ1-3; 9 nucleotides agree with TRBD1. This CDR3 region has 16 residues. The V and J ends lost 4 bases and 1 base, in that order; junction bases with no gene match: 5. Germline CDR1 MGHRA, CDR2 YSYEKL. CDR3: CASSPGDRVSGNTIYF. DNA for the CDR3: TGCGCCAGCAGCCCGGGGGACAGGGTGTCTGGAAACACCATATATTTT.

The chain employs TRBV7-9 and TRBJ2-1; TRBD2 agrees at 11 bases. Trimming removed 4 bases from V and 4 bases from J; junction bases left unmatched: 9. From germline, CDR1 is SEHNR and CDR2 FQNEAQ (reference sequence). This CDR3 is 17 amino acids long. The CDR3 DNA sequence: TGTGCCAGCAGCTCTTCCGGGACTAGCGGAAAATACAATGAGCAGTTCTTC. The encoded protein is CASSSSGTSGKYNEQFF.

The CDR3 loop is CAWADRNEQFF. Written as DNA, the CDR3 is TGTGCCTGGGCCGACAGAAATGAGCAGTTCTTC. This chain uses TRBV30 with TRBJ2-1, with a possible D match to TRBD1 (5 bases). V was shortened by 5 bases and J by 7 bases, with 9 bases between the two germline ends. CDR1 is GTSNPN, CDR2 SVGIG, per germline (reference sequence). The CDR3 covers 11 residues.

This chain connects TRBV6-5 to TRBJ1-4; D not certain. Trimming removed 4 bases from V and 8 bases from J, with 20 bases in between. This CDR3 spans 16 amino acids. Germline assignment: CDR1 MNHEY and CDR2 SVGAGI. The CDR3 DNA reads TGTGCCAGCAGTTCCTGGGGAGGGCGGACTCGGGAAAAACTGTTTTTT. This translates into CASSSWGGRTREKLFF.

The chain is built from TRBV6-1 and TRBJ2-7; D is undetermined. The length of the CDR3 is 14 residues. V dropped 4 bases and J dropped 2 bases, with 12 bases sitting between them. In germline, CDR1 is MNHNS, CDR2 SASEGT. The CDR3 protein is CASSGQVRAYEQYF. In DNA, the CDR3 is TGTGCCAGCAGTGGCCAGGTTCGAGCCTACGAGCAGTACTTC.

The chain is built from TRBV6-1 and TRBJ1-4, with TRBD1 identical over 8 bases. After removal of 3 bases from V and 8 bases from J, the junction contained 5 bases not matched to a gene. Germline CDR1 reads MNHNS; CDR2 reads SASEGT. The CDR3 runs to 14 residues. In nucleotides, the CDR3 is TGTGCCAGCAGTGACAGGGGGCTAAAGGAAAAACTGTTTTTT. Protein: CASSDRGLKEKLFF.

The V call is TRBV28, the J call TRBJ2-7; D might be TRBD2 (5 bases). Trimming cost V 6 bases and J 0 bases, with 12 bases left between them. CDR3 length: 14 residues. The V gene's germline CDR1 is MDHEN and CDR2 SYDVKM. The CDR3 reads CASRPPGSSYEQYF. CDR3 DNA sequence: TGTGCCAGCAGACCGCCGGGGAGCTCCTACGAGCAGTACTTC.

The CDR3 sequence: CASSQGHSGDYEQYF. For the CDR3, the DNA is TGCGCCAGCAGCCAAGGACATTCAGGGGACTACGAGCAGTACTTC. The rearrangement joins TRBV4-3 to TRBJ2-7, with D perhaps matching TRBD1 (6 bases). Deletions cut 1 base from V and 3 bases from J, with 13 bases between. Germline values: CDR1 LGHNA, CDR2 YSLEER. This CDR3 spans 15 amino acids.

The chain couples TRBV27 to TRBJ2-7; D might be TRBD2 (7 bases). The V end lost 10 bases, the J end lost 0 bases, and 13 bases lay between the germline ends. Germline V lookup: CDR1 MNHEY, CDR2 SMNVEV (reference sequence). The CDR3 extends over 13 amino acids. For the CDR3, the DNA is TGTGCCATCCGGGGGGCCTCCTCCTACGAGCAGTACTTC. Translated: CAIRGASSYEQYF.

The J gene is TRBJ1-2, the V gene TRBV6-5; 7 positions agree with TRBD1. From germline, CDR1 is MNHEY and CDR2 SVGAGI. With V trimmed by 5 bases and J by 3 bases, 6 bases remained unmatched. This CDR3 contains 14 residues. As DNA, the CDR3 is TGTGCCAGCAGTCGTCGGGACAGTTACTATGGCTACACCTTC. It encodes CASSRRDSYYGYTF.

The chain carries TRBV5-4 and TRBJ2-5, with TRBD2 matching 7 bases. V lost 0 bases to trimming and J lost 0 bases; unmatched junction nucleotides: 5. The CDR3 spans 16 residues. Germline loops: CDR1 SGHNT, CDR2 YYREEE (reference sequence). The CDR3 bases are TGTGCCAGCAGCTTGGGGCCAGCGGGGTACCAAGAGACCCAGTACTTC. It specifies CASSLGPAGYQETQYF.